This paragraph reports one TCR beta chain. In its sample, this clone was seen many times. Its antigen has not been determined. No much larger clonotype is one base removed from it; base qualities were not supplied. A distance of 18 bases separates the germline ends of V and J, which lose 0 bases and 3 bases respectively. Spanning cysteine to phenylalanine, the CDR3 consists of 18 amino acids. Here the CDR3 DNA is all that survives: 54 bases in frame from base 1. The germline V gene yields LGHNT for CDR1 and FRNRAP for CDR2. This sample stems from a study of radiotherapy plus CTLA-4 blockade in lung cancer (dated by TCRdb to between 2018 and 2020). About the study as a whole: Objective responses were observed in 18% of enrolled patients, and disease control was achieved in approximately 32%.

What the authors observed across the whole study: Early dynamic changes in blood T cell clones, together with increased serum interferon-beta after radiation, were reported as the strongest predictors of response. After treatment with radiotherapy and ipilimumab, TCR clones that originated in tumors expanded in peripheral blood.

The library relied on the immunoSEQ multiplex PCR assay. The immuneACCESS repertoire file appears here via TCRdb, limited to in-frame rearrangements. These files lack a portion of the clones; in checked studies, under half of the deficit traces to unresolved V genes, and the cause of the others is not known. A total of 65,000 to 70,000 clones appear in this sample, around three quarters of them only once. More than 8.5% of the sample lies in the top ten. The study evaluated CTLA-4 blockade (ipilimumab) given together with focal radiation therapy in patients who had chemo-refractory metastatic non-small-cell lung cancer.

The chain uses TRBV12-5 and TRBJ1-5; the D gene is perhaps TRBD1, on 6 matching bases. The material was peripheral blood, obtained from a patient treated with radiotherapy plus ipilimumab. The sequence came from a human donor with non-small cell lung cancer who had a complete response to radiotherapy plus ipilimumab. The DNA is as follows: TGTGCTAGTGGTTTGGTTATCCCCCTACAGGGCTACAATCAGCCCCAGCATTTT. This gives the protein CASGLVIPLQGYNQPQHF.